The 2 T cell receptor beta chains given below trace back to one sample, sequenced in a study of radiotherapy plus CTLA-4 blockade in lung cancer. The protocol was immunoSEQ multiplex PCR, while the TCRdb copy is restricted to in-frame clones and leaves out a portion. The sample carries roughly 45,000 clones, around 63% recorded once. The specimen comprised peripheral blood, sampled from a patient treated with radiotherapy plus ipilimumab. The receptors originated from a human donor with non-small cell lung cancer who had a partial response to radiotherapy plus ipilimumab.

The rearrangement uses TRBV6-1 and TRBJ1-4; D is undetermined. CDR3 length equals 14 residues. CDR1 and CDR2 (germline): MNHNS, SASEGT. V gave up 6 bases and J gave up 6 bases, with 14 bases separating them. The CDR3, as DNA: TGTGCCAGCAGGGCTCGAGGGCTGGATGAAAAACTGTTTTTT. This codes for CASRARGLDEKLFF.

The rearrangement joins TRBV10-1 to TRBJ1-2; weak D call: TRBD1 (5 bases). Germline CDR1 and CDR2: WNHNN and SYGVQD (reference sequence). The length of the CDR3 is 13 residues. The V end was cut by 0 bases, the J end by 10 bases, with 12 bases between. CDR3 in DNA: TGCGCCAGCAGTGAGTCCTCCGGGACTTCCTACACCTTC. It translates to CASSESSGTSYTF.